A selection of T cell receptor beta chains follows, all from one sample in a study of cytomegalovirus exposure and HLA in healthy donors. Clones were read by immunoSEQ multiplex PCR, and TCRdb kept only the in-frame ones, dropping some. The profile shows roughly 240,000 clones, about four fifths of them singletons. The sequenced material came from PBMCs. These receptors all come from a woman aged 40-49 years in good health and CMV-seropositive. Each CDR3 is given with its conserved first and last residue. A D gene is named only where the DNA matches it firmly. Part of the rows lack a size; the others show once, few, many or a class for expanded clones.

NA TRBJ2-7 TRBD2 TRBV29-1 CSVEDVGEGLDNEQYF TGCAGCGTTGAAGACGTTGGCGAGGGACTAGACAACGAGCAGTACTTC
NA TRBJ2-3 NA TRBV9 CASSVGTGSTDTQYF TGTGCCAGCAGCGTAGGAACGGGGAGCACAGATACGCAGTATTTT
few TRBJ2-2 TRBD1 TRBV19 CASSRVVGQEPGELFF TGTGCCAGTAGCCGAGTTGTCGGACAGGAGCCCGGGGAGCTGTTTTTT
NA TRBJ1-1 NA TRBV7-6 CASSQFELNTEAFF TGTGCCAGCAGCCAGTTCGAATTGAACACTGAAGCTTTCTTT
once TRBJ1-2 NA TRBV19 CASSRTGSGYTF TGTGCCAGTAGTAGAACAGGGAGTGGCTACACCTTC
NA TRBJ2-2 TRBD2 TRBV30 CAFTLGVAGPGELFF TGTGCCTTCACGCTGGGGGTAGCGGGACCGGGGGAGCTGTTTTTT
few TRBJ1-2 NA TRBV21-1 CASSKSPLYGYTF TGTGCCAGCAGCAAATCCCCCCTCTATGGCTACACCTTC
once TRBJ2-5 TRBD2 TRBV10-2 CASSAPLAGETQYF TGCGCCAGCAGTGCCCCACTAGCGGGAGAGACCCAGTACTTC
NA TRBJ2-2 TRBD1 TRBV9 CASSPRTGQAGELFF TGTGCCAGCAGCCCCCGGACAGGGCAGGCCGGGGAGCTGTTTTTT
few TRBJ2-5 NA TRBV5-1 CASSQGSGIQETQYF TGCGCCAGCAGTCAAGGGTCGGGAATCCAAGAGACCCAGTACTTC
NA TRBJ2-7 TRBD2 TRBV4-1 CASSPYGLAASGEQYF TGCGCCAGCAGCCCCTACGGACTAGCGGCGTCGGGCGAGCAGTACTTC
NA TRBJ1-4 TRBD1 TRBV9 CASSPRTGGRPNEKLFF TGTGCCAGCAGCCCCCGGACAGGGGGCCGCCCTAATGAAAAACTGTTTTTT
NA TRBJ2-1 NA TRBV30 CAYVAGSYNEQFF TGTGCCTACGTGGCCGGGTCCTACAATGAGCAGTTCTTC
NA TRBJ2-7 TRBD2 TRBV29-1 CSVESSGYEQYF TGCAGCGTTGAGTCTAGCGGCTACGAGCAGTACTTC
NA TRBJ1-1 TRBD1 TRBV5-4 CASRLEQGLNTEAFF TGTGCCAGCAGGTTAGAACAGGGGCTGAACACTGAAGCTTTCTTT
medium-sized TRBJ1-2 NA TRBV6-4 CASSADSGRGYTF TGTGCCAGCAGTGCGGACAGTGGGAGAGGCTACACCTTC
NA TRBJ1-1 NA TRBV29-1 CSVGRAGQMNTEAFF TGCAGCGTTGGAAGGGCGGGGCAGATGAACACTGAAGCTTTCTTT
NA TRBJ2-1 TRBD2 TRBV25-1 CASSAWEGSYNEQFF TGTGCCAGCAGTGCGTGGGAGGGCTCCTACAATGAGCAGTTCTTC
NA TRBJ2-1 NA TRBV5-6 CASSFISGSSYNEQFF TGTGCCAGCAGCTTTATTTCCGGGAGCTCCTACAATGAGCAGTTCTTC
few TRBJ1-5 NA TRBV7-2 CASSFGYTNQPQHF TGTGCCAGCAGCTTCGGGTACACCAATCAGCCCCAGCATTTT
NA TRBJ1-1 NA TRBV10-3 CAISTRDNTEAFF TGTGCCATCAGTACTAGGGATAACACTGAAGCTTTCTTT
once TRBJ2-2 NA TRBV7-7 CASSLKLFTGELFF TGTGCCAGCAGCTTAAAACTTTTCACCGGGGAGCTGTTTTTT
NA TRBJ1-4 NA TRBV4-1 CASSQGLSQGMGEKLFF TGCGCCAGCAGCCAAGGCTTATCCCAGGGAATGGGTGAAAAACTGTTTTTT
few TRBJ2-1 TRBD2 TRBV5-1 CASSIGTSDNNEQFF TGCGCCAGCAGCATCGGGACTAGCGATAACAATGAGCAGTTCTTC
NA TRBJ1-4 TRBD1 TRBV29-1 CSARTGVWGGREKLFF TGCAGCGCCCGGACAGGGGTTTGGGGCGGGAGAGAAAAACTGTTTTTT
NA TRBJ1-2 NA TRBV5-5 CASSFGPSNYGYTF TGTGCCAGCAGCTTTGGCCCATCTAACTATGGCTACACCTTC